This note documents a single T cell receptor (beta chain) sequence. Antigen: not known. Germline V gives CDR1 KGHSH, CDR2 LQKENI. V gave up 3 bases and J gave up 0 bases, with 12 bases separating them. This CDR3 is 16 amino acids long. The entry originates in a study of OX40 agonist ivuxolimab in advanced cancers. Overall study context: Patients received ivuxolimab, an agonistic anti-OX40 (CD134) antibody.

General study findings and limits: Still undetermined is the antigen specificity of the expanded peripheral T cells.

Generated by immunoSEQ multiplex PCR, the TCRdb table keeps only in-frame clones and is missing some. The sample lists 49,000 or so clones, about 79% occurring once. Sample: CD4+ or CD8+ T cells sorted from blood, taken in a trial of the OX40 agonist ivuxolimab. This clonotype was obtained from an adult with an advanced solid tumor such as melanoma, head and neck, liver or kidney cancer. The V gene is TRBV18, the J gene TRBJ2-1, with D maybe TRBD1 (5 bases). CDR3 nucleotide sequence: TGTGCCAGCTCACCCAAAGTCGACAGCTCCTACAATGAGCAGTTCTTC. It is translated as CASSPKVDSSYNEQFF. The whole variable domain, filled in from reference TRBV18 and TRBJ2-1, reads NAGVMQNPRHLVRRRGQEARLRCSPMKGHSHVYWYRQLPEEGLKFMVYLQKENIIDESGMPKERFSAEFPKEGPSILRIQQVVRGDSAAYFCASSPKVDSSYNEQFFGPGTRLTVL.